These 11 T cell receptor beta chains share one sample of origin, sequenced in a study of identifying expanded T cells in peripheral blood. Using immunoSEQ multiplex PCR, the repertoire was profiled, and TCRdb retains in-frame clones only, with some absent. The sample shows roughly 100,000 clones, approximately 90% of them seen only once. Source material: blood. Receptors were obtained from a person aged 18-70 years in good health.

J is TRBJ1-1 and V is TRBV28, with D maybe TRBD1 (6 bases). CDR1 and CDR2 (germline): MDHEN, SYDVKM. The CDR3 is 15 amino acids. V lost 7 bases, J lost 1 base, and 16 bases lay in between. The CDR3 loop is CASILGGAGNTEAFF. The DNA of the CDR3 is TGTGCCAGCATCCTAGGGGGGGCGGGGAACACTGAAGCTTTCTTT.

The chain is built from TRBV2 and TRBJ2-3; D is uncertain. CDR1 and CDR2 (germline): SNHLY, FYNNEI. Trimming removed 2 bases at V and 4 bases at J, with 4 bases between. The length of the CDR3 is 12 residues. Here the CDR3 reads CASSERADTQYF. CDR3 DNA sequence: TGTGCCAGCAGTGAACGGGCAGATACGCAGTATTTT.

The gene calls are TRBV7-3 and TRBJ2-7; the D gene is possibly TRBD1 (5 bases). The germline V gene encodes CDR1 SGHTA and CDR2 FQGTGA. The length of the CDR3 is 15 residues. With 0 bases removed from V and 7 bases from J, the gap between germline ends came to 16 bases. Here the CDR3 reads CASSLTSQGFGEQYF. Written as DNA, the CDR3 is TGTGCCAGCAGCTTAACTTCCCAGGGTTTCGGGGAGCAGTACTTC.

This chain joins TRBV7-8 and TRBJ1-3, with unresolved D. The CDR3 runs to 13 residues. With 5 bases removed from V and 4 bases from J, the gap between germline ends came to 9 bases. Germline CDR1 SGHVS, CDR2 FQNEAQ. The CDR3 loop is CASSEGPGNTIYF. The DNA for the CDR3 is TGTGCCAGCAGCGAAGGTCCGGGAAACACCATATATTTT.

This chain uses TRBV18 with TRBJ2-7, with D possibly matching TRBD1 (6 bases). Trimming cost V 3 bases and J 1 base, with 10 bases left between them. This CDR3 contains 14 residues. Germline lookup yields CDR1 KGHSH and CDR2 LQKENI. Written as DNA, the CDR3 is TGTGCCAGCTCACCGAGCCAGGGGTCCTACGAGCAGTACTTC. As protein: CASSPSQGSYEQYF.

The chain links TRBV7-3 to TRBJ2-7; TRBD1 might be the D (5 bases). CDR3 length equals 15 residues. V lost 0 bases and J lost 5, with 14 bases in between. Germline values: CDR1 SGHTA, CDR2 FQGTGA. The CDR3 region is CASSLTSAGIHEQYF. The CDR3 coding sequence is TGTGCCAGCAGCTTAACATCTGCAGGGATACACGAGCAGTACTTC.

This sequence joins TRBV1 and TRBJ2-3; the D call TRBD1 from the table was never checked on the DNA. TRBV1 is a recognized pseudogene. This CDR3 has 14 residues. CDR3 DNA: TGCACCAGCAGCCACCAGGGTGGCACAGATACGCAGTATTTT. Its protein is CTSSHQGGTDTQYF.

This chain links TRBV5-1 with TRBJ2-7; possibly TRBD1 for D (6 bases). The germline gives CDR1 SGHRS, CDR2 YFSETQ. The V and J ends lost 4 bases and 4 bases respectively, with 12 bases between them. This CDR3 contains 13 residues. CDR3 sequence: CASSGGQGYEQYF. CDR3 coding DNA: TGCGCCAGCAGCGGGGGACAAGGTTACGAGCAGTACTTC.

The J gene is TRBJ2-6, the V gene TRBV2; the D is unclear. Germline CDR1 and CDR2: SNHLY and FYNNEI. V was pared by 5 bases and J by 5 bases, with 4 bases between. The CDR3 spans 12 residues. DNA for the CDR3: TGTGCCAGCAGTACCCGGGCCAACGTCCTGACTTTC. Amino acids: CASSTRANVLTF. The complete variable domain, with remaining parts taken from reference TRBV2 and TRBJ2-6, reads EPEVTQTPSHQVTQMGQEVILRCVPISNHLYFYWYRQILGQKVEFLVSFYNNEISEKSEIFDDQFSVERPDGSNFTLKIRSTKLEDSAMYFCASSTRANVLTFGAGSRLTVL.

The chain combines TRBV4-3 with TRBJ1-6; TRBD1 agrees at 7 bases. CDR3 length: 15 amino acids. The trim removed 4 bases at V and 7 bases at J, leaving 7 bases unmatched. In germline, CDR1 is LGHNA, CDR2 YSLEER. The CDR3 nucleotides are TGCGCCAGCAGCCCCGAACTGGGACAGAATTCACCCCTCCACTTT. Translation gives CASSPELGQNSPLHF.

The rearrangement uses TRBV6-5 and TRBJ2-7; 13 bases match TRBD2. Germline V gene sequence: CDR1 MNHEY, CDR2 SVGAGI. This CDR3 has 15 residues. The J segment lost 7 bases and the V segment lost 5 bases, leaving 8 bases of the junction unmatched. The CDR3 reads CASSRPGTSGKEQYF. DNA of the CDR3: TGTGCCAGCAGTCGGCCGGGGACTAGCGGGAAGGAGCAGTACTTC.